The 4 T cell receptor beta chains listed next were all sequenced from one sample in a study of blood T cell repertoires in COVID-19. Sequencing used immunoSEQ multiplex PCR; TCRdb keeps in-frame clones, though not all of them. The table has 50,000 to 70,000 clones, approximately 89% seen once. The sample comprised peripheral blood. These receptors were obtained from a man aged 60 to 75 with active or convalescent COVID-19.

The chain is built from TRBV15 and TRBJ2-1, with 11 bases lining up with TRBD2. Germline loops: CDR1 LNHNV, CDR2 YYDKDF (reference sequence). The CDR3 covers 16 residues. The V and J ends lost 2 bases and 8 bases, in that order; junction bases with no gene match: 8. For the CDR3, the DNA is TGTGCCACCAGCAGAACAACTAGCGGGAGTAACTATGAGCAGTTCTTC. This codes for CATSRTTSGSNYEQFF.

CDR3 sequence (DNA): TGTGCCAGCAGTCTCACAGGGGGGAAAAACATTCAGTACTTC. This encodes CASSLTGGKNIQYF. The J gene is TRBJ2-4, the V gene TRBV6-2 or TRBV6-3; 8 bases fit TRBD1. Germline V CDR1 and CDR2: MNHEY, SVGEGT. This CDR3 has 14 amino acids. V gave up 5 bases and J gave up 4 bases; unmatched junction bases: 4.

V gene TRBV19 combines with J gene TRBJ1-2; D uncertain. This CDR3 region has 15 residues. CDR1 and CDR2 (germline): LNHDA, SQIVND (reference sequence). Trimming pared 2 bases from V and 8 bases from J, leaving 18 bases between. The CDR3, as DNA: TGTGCCAGTAGTATAATACCGGACTTCTCTAGGGGCTACACCTTC. Translating gives CASSIIPDFSRGYTF.

The V gene is TRBV7-2, the J gene TRBJ2-7; 11 bases fit TRBD1. The ends lost 5 bases at V and 3 bases at J; junction bases unmatched: 6. This CDR3 has 15 residues. Germline V gene data show CDR1 as SGHTA and CDR2 as FQGNSA. The CDR3 DNA follows: TGTGCCAGCAGCCTCGGGACAGGGGGTCTCTACGAGCAGTACTTC. Amino acid sequence: CASSLGTGGLYEQYF. The entire variable domain, with the rest obtained from reference TRBV7-2 and TRBJ2-7, is as follows: GAGVSQSPSNKVTEKGKDVELRCDPISGHTALYWYRQSLGQGLEFLIYFQGNSAPDKSGLPSDRFSAERTGGSVSTLTIQRTQQEDSAVYLCASSLGTGGLYEQYFGPGTRLTVT.